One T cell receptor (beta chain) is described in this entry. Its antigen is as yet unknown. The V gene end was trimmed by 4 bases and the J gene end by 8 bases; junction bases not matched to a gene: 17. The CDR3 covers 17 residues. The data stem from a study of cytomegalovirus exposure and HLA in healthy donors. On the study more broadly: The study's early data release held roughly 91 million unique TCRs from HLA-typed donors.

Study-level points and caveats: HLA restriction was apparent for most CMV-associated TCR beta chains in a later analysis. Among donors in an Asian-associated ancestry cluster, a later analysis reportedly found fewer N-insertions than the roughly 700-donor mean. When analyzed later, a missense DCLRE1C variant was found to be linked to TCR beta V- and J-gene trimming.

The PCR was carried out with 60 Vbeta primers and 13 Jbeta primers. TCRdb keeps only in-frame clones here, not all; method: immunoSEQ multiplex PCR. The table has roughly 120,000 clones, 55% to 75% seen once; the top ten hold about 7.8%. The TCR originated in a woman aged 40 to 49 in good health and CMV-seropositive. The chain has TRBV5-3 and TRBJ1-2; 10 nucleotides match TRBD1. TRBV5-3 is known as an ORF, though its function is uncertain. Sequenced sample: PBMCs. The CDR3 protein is CARSRRGDRGLRRGYTF. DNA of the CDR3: TGTGCCAGAAGCCGGCGGGGAGACAGGGGGCTCCGGAGGGGCTACACCTTC.